This TCR beta chain comes out of a study of T-cell memory formation after mild COVID-19. Study at large: Largely donor-specific sequence clusters came from a couple of donors.

CDR1 is SEHNR and CDR2 is FQNEAQ in the germline V gene (reference sequence). CDR3 length: 15 amino acids. V shed 1 base, J shed 6 bases, and the junction held 6 bases outside the gene matches. One entry per CDR3 protein results from TCRdb running MiXCR on the 5' RACE reads. This sample has about 560,000 distinct CDR3 sequences; 17% occur once, and the top ten carry about 7.4%. The study, taken as a whole, reports: Among clones contracting day 15 to 85, CD4/CD8 was balanced, whereas later expanders leaned CD4+. Cross-reactive memory seemingly joined, as some responding clones were found in pre-infection memory.

This clonotype was detected a few times. Its target is not known. The rearrangement uses TRBV7-9 and TRBJ2-1; TRBD2 matches at 7 bases. The sequencing sample was made of PBMCs or a T cell subset sorted from them (not recorded which). The receptor was isolated from an adult woman who had mild COVID-19 (a few samples of this study predate the infection). Cell type and time point are not known. DNA of the CDR3: TGTGCCAGCAGCTTAGATCGCGGGAGTTTCAATGAGCAGTTCTTC. It yields the protein CASSLDRGSFNEQFF.